A single sample is the source of the 20 T cell receptor beta chains below, sequenced in a study of blood T cell repertoires in COVID-19 (dated by TCRdb to the early 2020s). The library was built by means of the immunoSEQ multiplex PCR assay. The clones in this table, taken by TCRdb from immuneACCESS, are in-frame only. Not every clone is retained; where verified, under half of the shortfall comes from an unresolved V gene, and the cause of the rest is unknown. The sample yields some 340,000 clones; less than 85% were counted once. The biggest ten clones account for roughly 3.6% of the sample. The sample consisted of peripheral blood. The receptors shown here come from a woman younger than 30 with acute or convalescent COVID-19.

This sequence joins TRBV24-1 and TRBJ1-1; 9 nucleotides agree with TRBD1. This CDR3 has 14 amino acids. With 3 bases clipped from V and 5 bases from J, the junction kept 3 bases outside the gene matches. Germline assignment: CDR1 KGHDR and CDR2 SFDVKD. In nucleotides, the CDR3 is TGTGCCACCAGTGATGGACAGGGGAGGACTGAAGCTTTCTTT. Its protein product is CATSDGQGRTEAFF.

The rearrangement uses TRBV5-1 and TRBJ1-4, with 10 bases matching TRBD1. The germline gives CDR1 SGHRS, CDR2 YFSETQ. Unmatched junction bases numbered 4, after V lost 4 bases and J lost 7 bases. This CDR3 has 14 amino acids. The CDR3 bases are TGCGCCAGCAGCACAGGACAGGGGGGTGAAAAACTGTTTTTT. Its translation is CASSTGQGGEKLFF.

The chain is built from TRBV28 and TRBJ1-3; D not resolved. The V gene's germline CDR1 is MDHEN and CDR2 SYDVKM. V was pared by 1 base and J by 7 bases, with 8 bases between. The CDR3 loop spans 13 amino acids. The CDR3 region has the DNA TGTGCCAGCAGTTTATCCATCGAGAACACCATATATTTT. It translates to CASSLSIENTIYF.

Only one count was recorded for this clone. The chain couples TRBV11-3 to TRBJ1-6, with 7 positions matching TRBD1. The CDR3 consists of 13 residues. CDR1 and CDR2 from the germline V gene are SGHNT and YENEEA. V shed 5 bases and J 9 bases; nucleotides not matched to a gene: 4. CDR3 nucleotide sequence: TGTGCCAGCAGCCGGACAGGAAGTTCACCCCTCCACTTT. Its protein product is CASSRTGSSPLHF.

J is TRBJ2-5 and V is TRBV28; possible D gene TRBD2, 5 bases. V shed 7 bases and J shed 5 bases, with 11 bases lying between them. The length of the CDR3 is 12 residues. In germline, CDR1 is MDHEN, CDR2 SYDVKM. DNA of the CDR3: TGTGCCAGCACTCGCCGAGGGGAGACCCAGTACTTC. Protein: CASTRRGETQYF.

For this clone: Other DNA sequences in this sample translate to the same CDR3. The rearrangement joins TRBV6-5 to TRBJ1-1; D gene uncertain. The germline V gene has CDR1 MNHEY and CDR2 SVGAGI. The CDR3 length is 11 residues. V shed 5 bases and J shed 3 bases, with 4 bases lying between them. CDR3 in amino acids: CASSRDTEAFF. The CDR3 DNA is TGTGCCAGCAGTAGAGACACTGAAGCTTTCTTT.

This clone appeared once. The rearrangement uses TRBV28 and TRBJ1-2; D unclear. CDR3 length equals 14 residues. Germline lookup yields CDR1 MDHEN and CDR2 SYDVKM. V was trimmed by 5 bases and J by 8 bases, leaving 18 bases between them. The CDR3 sequence is CASSPGGILWGYTF. CDR3 bases: TGTGCCAGCAGTCCCGGCGGCATCCTATGGGGCTACACCTTC.

The chain employs TRBV2 and TRBJ2-3, with 9 nucleotides matching TRBD2. The CDR3 covers 15 residues. Germline V CDR1 and CDR2: SNHLY, FYNNEI. Trimming at V came to 6 bases and at J to 3 bases, leaving 7 bases not matched to a gene. The DNA of the CDR3 is TGTGCCAGCAGAAGAGGCGGGGGGGGAACAGATACGCAGTATTTT. This codes for CASRRGGGGTDTQYF. Combining the CDR3 with reference TRBV2 and TRBJ2-3 gives the whole variable domain EPEVTQTPSHQVTQMGQEVILRCVPISNHLYFYWYRQILGQKVEFLVSFYNNEISEKSEIFDDQFSVERPDGSNFTLKIRSTKLEDSAMYFCASRRGGGGTDTQYFGPGTRLTVL.

This clone was detected only a few times. The V call is TRBV9, the J call TRBJ1-3, with a weak D call TRBD1 (6 bases). The CDR3 contains 17 residues. The germline V and J ends were trimmed by 3 bases and 0 bases, with 16 bases remaining between them. The germline gives CDR1 SGDLS, CDR2 YYNGEE. CDR3 region: CASSESRTDPSGNTIYF. The CDR3 bases are TGTGCCAGCAGCGAATCCCGGACAGACCCCTCTGGAAACACCATATATTTT. Using reference TRBV9 and TRBJ1-3 for the parts outside the CDR3, the full variable domain is DSGVTQTPKHLITATGQRVTLRCSPRSGDLSVYWYQQSLDQGLQFLIQYYNGEERAKGNILERFSAQQFPDLHSELNLSSLELGDSALYFCASSESRTDPSGNTIYFGEGSWLTVV.

This clone was detected only once. The rearrangement uses TRBV5-5 and TRBJ1-1; the match to TRBD1 covers 10 bases. The CDR3 covers 14 residues. After removal of 4 bases from V and 6 bases from J, the junction contained 6 bases not matched to a gene. Germline-derived CDR1 and CDR2 are SGHKS and YYEKEE (reference sequence). The chain's CDR3 is CASSDRQGAPEAFF. DNA of the CDR3: TGTGCCAGCAGCGACCGACAGGGGGCTCCTGAAGCTTTCTTT.

A single count supports this clone. J is TRBJ2-7 and V is TRBV7-9; TRBD2 is a possible D gene (7 bases). V was pared by 5 bases and J by 5 bases, with 25 bases between. The CDR3 loop spans 17 amino acids. Germline-derived CDR1 and CDR2 are SEHNR and FQNEAQ (reference sequence). The CDR3 region is CASSISGGPSGSHEQYF. CDR3 coding DNA: TGTGCCAGCAGCATATCGGGGGGCCCAAGTGGGTCCCACGAGCAGTACTTC. The complete variable domain, with remaining parts taken from reference TRBV7-9 and TRBJ2-7, reads DTGVSQNPRHKITKRGQNVTFRCDPISEHNRLYWYRQTLGQGPEFLTYFQNEAQLEKSRLLSDRFSAERPKGSFSTLEIQRTEQGDSAMYLCASSISGGPSGSHEQYFGPGTRLTVT.

The rearrangement uses TRBV15 and TRBJ1-1; D remains ambiguous. Germline V lookup: CDR1 LNHNV, CDR2 YYDKDF (reference sequence). Trimming removed 3 bases at V and 3 bases at J, with 11 bases between. There are 14 residues in the CDR3. Here the CDR3 DNA reads TGTGCCACCAGCAGCCCTTATCAGTACACTGAAGCTTTCTTT. It is translated as CATSSPYQYTEAFF.

The V call is TRBV5-4, the J call TRBJ1-5; D perhaps matches TRBD1 (5 bases). Trimming stripped 2 bases from V and 3 bases from J, with 12 bases between. Germline V gene sequence: CDR1 SGHNT, CDR2 YYREEE (reference sequence). The CDR3 consists of 15 residues. The DNA for the CDR3 is TGTGCCAGCAGCTTAATGGGGCAGCCCAATCAGCCCCAGCATTTT. Translating gives CASSLMGQPNQPQHF. The full variable domain, with the rest looked up from reference TRBV5-4 and TRBJ1-5, is ETGVTQSPTHLIKTRGQQVTLRCSSQSGHNTVSWYQQALGQGPQFIFQYYREEENGRGNFPPRFSGLQFPNYSSELNVNALELDDSALYLCASSLMGQPNQPQHFGDGTRLSIL.

The chain combines TRBV7-9 with TRBJ1-2, with unresolved D. The V gene lost 5 bases and the J gene lost 10 bases, with 11 bases spanning the gap. This CDR3 is built from 11 residues. Germline V gene sequence: CDR1 SEHNR, CDR2 FQNEAQ (reference sequence). The CDR3 DNA reads as TGTGCCAGCAGCACCGGGGTTCACTACACCTTC. Its translation is CASSTGVHYTF.

This chain links TRBV7-2 with TRBJ1-1, with D possibly TRBD1 on 5 matching bases. Trimming cost V 0 bases and J 7 bases, with 12 bases left between them. The germline CDR1 and CDR2 sequences are SGHTA and FQGNSA. This CDR3 has 14 residues. This CDR3 reads CASSLAGGGDEAFF. Written as DNA, the CDR3 is TGTGCCAGCAGCTTAGCGGGAGGAGGGGATGAAGCTTTCTTT.

V usage is TRBV28 and J usage is TRBJ1-1, with a possible D match to TRBD1 (6 bases). The V and J ends lost 2 bases and 1 base respectively, with 8 bases between them. This CDR3 has 14 residues. Germline V lookup: CDR1 MDHEN, CDR2 SYDVKM. The CDR3 reads CASSLGTQNTEAFF. The CDR3 DNA reads TGTGCCAGCAGTTTAGGGACACAGAACACTGAAGCTTTCTTT.

With regard to this clone: The sample has other DNA sequences that encode this CDR3 too. V usage is TRBV15 and J usage is TRBJ1-2, with unresolved D. The CDR3 runs 13 residues. The V and J ends lost 5 bases and 7 bases respectively, with 14 bases between them. CDR1 is LNHNV, CDR2 YYDKDF, per germline (reference sequence). CDR3 sequence reads: CATSRAGKGGYTF. The DNA for the CDR3 is TGTGCCACCAGCCGTGCCGGGAAGGGTGGCTACACCTTC.

This chain joins TRBV11-2 and TRBJ2-1; tentative D call: TRBD2 (6 bases). Germline V gene data show CDR1 as SGHAT and CDR2 as FQNNGV. The V end lost 3 bases, the J end lost 6 bases, and 27 bases lay between the germline ends. CDR3 size: 19 residues. Written as DNA, the CDR3 is TGTGCCAGCAGCTTCGACCTTCTTCCGGGGCGGCTAGCGATCAATGAGCAGTTCTTC. Translating gives CASSFDLLPGRLAINEQFF.

The chain combines TRBV19 with TRBJ1-1, with D maybe TRBD1 (6 bases). CDR1 is LNHDA, CDR2 SQIVND, per germline (reference sequence). Trimming shortened V by 3 bases and J by 4 bases, and 15 bases separated the two germline ends. The CDR3 has 15 amino acids. The CDR3 DNA is TGTGCCAGTAGTATCGACGTCAGGGGAGCCACTGAAGCTTTCTTT. Protein: CASSIDVRGATEAFF.

The gene calls are TRBV9 and TRBJ1-3; TRBD1 might be the D (6 bases). Deletions cut 1 base from V and 3 bases from J, with 14 bases between. Germline V lookup: CDR1 SGDLS, CDR2 YYNGEE. The CDR3 extends over 16 amino acids. CDR3 residues: CASSVIGTGLGNTIYF. CDR3 nucleotide sequence: TGTGCCAGCAGCGTAATAGGAACAGGGCTTGGAAACACCATATATTTT.